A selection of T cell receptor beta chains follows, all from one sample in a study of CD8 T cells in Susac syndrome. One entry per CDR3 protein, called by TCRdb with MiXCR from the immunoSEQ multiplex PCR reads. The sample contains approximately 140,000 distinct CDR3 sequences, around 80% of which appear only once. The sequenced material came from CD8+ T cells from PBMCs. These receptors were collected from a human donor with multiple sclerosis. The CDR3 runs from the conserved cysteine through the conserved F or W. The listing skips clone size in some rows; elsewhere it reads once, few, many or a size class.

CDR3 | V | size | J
CASSQDHEGFQPQHF | TRBV3-1 | NA | TRBJ1-5
CASSPRTVGQTQYF | TRBV27 | NA | TRBJ2-5
CASSLVGRNMNTEAFF | TRBV7-8 | NA | TRBJ1-1
CASSYRGGLAGGRNTQYF | TRBV5-1 | few | TRBJ2-3
CASRALTRTEQFF | TRBV14 | NA | TRBJ2-1
CASRLGTGANYEQYF | TRBV7-9 | NA | TRBJ2-7
CASSKSGSPADEQFF | TRBV7-7 | NA | TRBJ2-1
CASSKDDARAGTANTEAFF | TRBV21-1 | NA | TRBJ1-1
CASNTGTAFTGELFF | TRBV5-5 | NA | TRBJ2-2
CASSPGTGLSNQPQHF | TRBV27 | NA | TRBJ1-5
CATSEKAGPTTINSNQPQHF | TRBV24-1 | NA | TRBJ1-5
CASSFTLFGIDQPQHF | TRBV12-3/TRBV12-4 | NA | TRBJ1-5
CSATADNEQFF | TRBV20-1 | NA | TRBJ2-1
CSAVGDGNEQFF | TRBV20-1 | NA | TRBJ2-1
CASSLDGTASTDTQYF | TRBV12-3/TRBV12-4 | once | TRBJ2-3
CASSAGSGRFRQFF | TRBV2 | NA | TRBJ2-1
CASSQDRTDTQYF | TRBV3-1 | NA | TRBJ2-3
CATKDGMNTEAFF | TRBV19 | once | TRBJ1-1
CASPPSAGGLTRSLQPQHF | TRBV2 | NA | TRBJ1-5
CASSEPQYKNIQYF | TRBV19 | NA | TRBJ2-4
CASSEYSGRGLPFADTQYF | TRBV25-1 | NA | TRBJ2-3
CASIDRGSRNQPQHF | TRBV19 | NA | TRBJ1-5
CASSILAGGPLDTQYF | TRBV27 | NA | TRBJ2-3
CASSPVWTEAFF | TRBV12-3/TRBV12-4 | NA | TRBJ1-1
CASSAIWGGADGYTF | TRBV9 | NA | TRBJ1-2
CSVEGRGQNTGELFF | TRBV29-1 | NA | TRBJ2-2
CASSFPSGGNTEAFF | TRBV12-3/TRBV12-4 | NA | TRBJ1-1
CASTPPGDKDTQYF | TRBV2 | NA | TRBJ2-3
CASSTPGQGGLVNTEAFF | TRBV6-1 | NA | TRBJ1-1
CASSHDGMATGELFF | TRBV7-9 | NA | TRBJ2-2
CASSFKGSETQYF | TRBV12-3/TRBV12-4 | NA | TRBJ2-5
CSATWGGDTQYF | TRBV20-1 | NA | TRBJ2-3
CASSLLSVDGTDTQYF | TRBV27 | NA | TRBJ2-3
CASSPRQGSVEQFF | TRBV5-5 | NA | TRBJ2-1
CASSPQAGDVTGELFF | TRBV4-2 | NA | TRBJ2-2
CASRLATSGWTDTQYF | TRBV13 | NA | TRBJ2-3
CATRGVDRADEQFF | TRBV24-1 | NA | TRBJ2-1
CALRRLSVDTEAFF | TRBV21-1 | NA | TRBJ1-1
CSVELAGGYTF | TRBV29-1 | NA | TRBJ1-2
CASSLLFGWFTEAFF | TRBV6-2/TRBV6-3 | NA | TRBJ1-1
CASSEPTSRETQYF | TRBV6-1 | NA | TRBJ2-5
CASSSDLWDTQYF | TRBV7-9 | NA | TRBJ2-3
CSARDRKNTGELFF | TRBV20-1 | NA | TRBJ2-2
CASSLDLRGYTF | TRBV7-6 | NA | TRBJ1-2
CASSQEGTTYEQYF | TRBV4-1 | NA | TRBJ2-7
CAWSGESPGELFF | TRBV30 | NA | TRBJ2-2
CASSFWTSGSGEQFF | TRBV12-3/TRBV12-4 | NA | TRBJ2-1
CASSLTGQGALSDTGELFF | TRBV5-1 | NA | TRBJ2-2
CASSARTGMENIQYF | TRBV27 | NA | TRBJ2-4
CASSDKGSYNEQFF | TRBV2 | NA | TRBJ2-1
CASSFLASYNEQFF | TRBV28 | NA | TRBJ2-1
CASERENTGELFF | TRBV7-2 | NA | TRBJ2-2
CAISERLNPHSGNTIYF | TRBV10-3 | once | TRBJ1-3
CASSLGLGGSQETQYF | TRBV12-3/TRBV12-4 | NA | TRBJ2-5
CASSVQGSTDTQYF | TRBV9 | NA | TRBJ2-3
CASSRQASFEKLFF | TRBV7-9 | NA | TRBJ1-4
CATSEDGENEKLFF | TRBV24-1 | NA | TRBJ1-4
CASSPWAENQPQHF | TRBV4-1 | NA | TRBJ1-5